Shown below are 5 T cell receptor beta chains from a single sample sequenced in a study of blood T cell repertoires in COVID-19. TCRdb keeps only in-frame clones here, not all; method: immunoSEQ multiplex PCR. Of 90,000 to 150,000 clones in the sample, about 85% were seen once. Sample: peripheral blood. The origin of the receptors is a man at least 80 years old with acute or convalescent COVID-19.

The V gene is TRBV28, the J gene TRBJ2-1, with 14 bases that match TRBD2. The germline CDR1 and CDR2 sequences are MDHEN and SYDVKM. Germline trimming cut 5 bases from V and 7 bases from J; bases unmatched to any gene: 22. The CDR3 consists of 21 residues. CDR3 in amino acids: CASSPIPGLAGAPGGGNEQFF. The DNA of the CDR3 is TGTGCCAGCAGTCCAATCCCGGGACTAGCGGGAGCGCCTGGCGGAGGGAATGAGCAGTTCTTC.

V is TRBV15 and J is TRBJ1-6; D may be TRBD1 (6 bases). Germline values: CDR1 LNHNV, CDR2 YYDKDF (reference sequence). The germline V and J ends were trimmed by 0 bases and 7 bases, with 10 bases remaining between them. This CDR3 is built from 15 residues. CDR3 sequence reads: CATSRDYTGNSPLHF. CDR3 bases: TGTGCCACCAGCAGAGATTATACAGGGAATTCACCCCTCCACTTT.

The CDR3 bases are TGTGCCTGGAGCGGAGGGGAGCCGGGTGAAAAACTGTTTTTT. It codes for CAWSGGEPGEKLFF. V usage is TRBV30 and J usage is TRBJ1-4; a possible D gene is TRBD1 (5 bases). The germline V gene has CDR1 GTSNPN and CDR2 SVGIG (reference sequence). The V end was cut by 3 bases, the J end by 7 bases, with 15 bases between. The length of the CDR3 is 14 residues.

This chain joins TRBV30 and TRBJ2-2, with TRBD1 identical over 10 bases. The CDR3 runs to 14 residues. The germline V gene encodes CDR1 GTSNPN and CDR2 SVGIG (reference sequence). J gave up 6 bases and V 3 bases, and 4 bases lay outside the gene matches. The CDR3 reads CAWRIGQGAGELFF. Written as DNA, the CDR3 is TGTGCCTGGAGGATTGGACAGGGGGCCGGGGAGCTGTTTTTT. The whole variable domain, remainder taken from reference TRBV30 and TRBJ2-2, is SQTIHQWPATLVQPVGSPLSLECTVEGTSNPNLYWYRQAAGRGLQLLFYSVGIGQISSEVPQNLSASRPQDRQFILSSKKLLLSDSGFYLCAWRIGQGAGELFFGEGSRLTVL.

The chain uses TRBV6-5 and TRBJ1-3; D unresolved. This CDR3 region has 13 residues. V shed 0 bases and J shed 9 bases, with 9 bases lying between them. Germline V gene sequence: CDR1 MNHEY, CDR2 SVGAGI. CDR3 DNA: TGTGCCAGCAGTTACTCCTCCCTCGGCACCATATATTTT. It encodes CASSYSSLGTIYF.